A single sample gave rise to the 14 T cell receptor beta chains below, sequenced in a study of shared clonotypes between healthy human individuals. Here immunoSEQ multiplex PCR was the method, and the copy in TCRdb shows in-frame clones only, minus some. The sample shows approximately 340,000 clones, less than 85% of them seen only once. Sequenced material: memory CD4+ T cells sorted from blood. Subset specified: CD45RA-negative fraction. These receptors all stem from a man in his thirties or forties in good health.

V usage is TRBV6-6 and J usage is TRBJ2-7, with 8 nucleotides matching TRBD1. Germline V lookup: CDR1 MNHNY, CDR2 SVGAGI (reference sequence). The CDR3 extends over 13 amino acids. Losses at the gene ends were 8 bases for V and 1 base for J; bases not matched to a gene: 4. CDR3 region: CASVRGRSYEQYF. CDR3 nucleotides: TGTGCCAGCGTCAGGGGGCGGTCCTACGAGCAGTACTTC.

The CDR3 region has the DNA TGTGCCAGTAGTATAGGGGCCCGTTGGGAGAGCAATCAGCCCCAGCATTTT. Translation gives CASSIGARWESNQPQHF. The rearrangement joins TRBV19 to TRBJ1-5, with D unclear. The CDR3 extends over 17 amino acids. V lost 1 base, J lost 1 base, and 14 bases lay in between. CDR1 and CDR2 (germline): LNHDA, SQIVND (reference sequence).

The CDR3 sequence is CASRKIAGGPGETQYF. The CDR3 DNA sequence: TGTGCCAGCAGAAAAATAGCGGGAGGGCCCGGGGAGACCCAGTACTTC. The gene calls are TRBV27 and TRBJ2-5; 11 positions match TRBD2. CDR1 and CDR2 from the germline V gene are MNHEY and SMNVEV (reference sequence). V shed 6 bases and J 5 bases; nucleotides not matched to a gene: 11. There are 16 residues in the CDR3.

The chain joins TRBV15 to TRBJ1-5, with a possible D match to TRBD1 (6 bases). The V gene's germline CDR1 is LNHNV and CDR2 YYDKDF (reference sequence). The CDR3 runs 16 residues. With 3 bases removed from V and 6 bases from J, the gap between germline ends came to 18 bases. In DNA form, the CDR3 reads TGTGCCACCAGCAGGCCCCCCGGGGGGCCTAGTCAGCCCCAGCATTTT. Protein: CATSRPPGGPSQPQHF.

V is TRBV5-4 and J is TRBJ2-7, with D possibly matching TRBD2 (7 bases). CDR3 length: 14 amino acids. V dropped 0 bases and J dropped 7 bases, with 14 bases sitting between them. From germline, CDR1 is SGHNT and CDR2 YYREEE (reference sequence). The CDR3 DNA reads as TGTGCCAGCAGCTTGGGAGGGGGGGACCTGGAGCAGTACTTC. Translating it yields CASSLGGGDLEQYF.

This clone was detected ten times or more. The genes are TRBV7-6 and TRBJ2-7; weak D call: TRBD2 (6 bases). This CDR3 has 14 residues. The V gene's germline CDR1 is SGHVS and CDR2 FNYEAQ. Between the trimmed V and J ends, which lost 2 bases and 0 bases, there was a span of 8 bases. CDR3 in DNA: TGTGCCAGCAGCTTAAGGGAGGACTCCTACGAGCAGTACTTC. It codes for CASSLREDSYEQYF.

This clone was seen once. The rearrangement joins TRBV5-1 to TRBJ2-7, with 7 bases fitting TRBD2. Unmatched junction bases numbered 7, after V lost 7 bases and J lost 3 bases. The CDR3 runs 13 residues. Looked up from germline, CDR1 is SGHRS and CDR2 is YFSETQ. CDR3 DNA: TGCGCCAGCCGGAGCGGGAATAACTACGAGCAGTACTTC. Translation: CASRSGNNYEQYF.

This chain joins TRBV18 and TRBJ1-1; D perhaps matches TRBD1 (6 bases). Germline V gene lookup returns CDR1 KGHSH and CDR2 LQKENI. This CDR3 contains 14 residues. The ends were cut back, 3 bases at V and 11 bases at J, with 19 bases in the middle. The CDR3 spells CASSPPTRQAGAFF. The CDR3 DNA is TGTGCCAGCTCACCCCCTACTCGACAGGCCGGGGCTTTCTTT.

The genes are TRBV28 and TRBJ2-4, with 13 positions matching TRBD2. The V and J ends lost 5 bases and 1 base, in that order; junction bases with no gene match: 14. The germline V gene has CDR1 MDHEN and CDR2 SYDVKM. The CDR3 sequence is 20 residues long. This CDR3 reads CASSRHPGTSGNWAKNIQYF. CDR3 DNA: TGTGCCAGCAGTCGACACCCCGGGACTAGCGGGAATTGGGCCAAAAACATTCAGTACTTC.

The chain links TRBV28 to TRBJ2-1, with D possibly being TRBD1 (6 bases). CDR3 length: 14 amino acids. V was cut by 1 base and J by 4 bases, with 8 bases left in between. Germline V gene lookup returns CDR1 MDHEN and CDR2 SYDVKM. The CDR3 is CASSLYQGYNEQFF. The CDR3 bases are TGTGCCAGCAGTTTATACCAGGGGTACAATGAGCAGTTCTTC.

Only one count was recorded for this clone. The chain recombines TRBV19 with TRBJ2-5; TRBD2 might be the D (6 bases). Trimming cost V 5 bases and J 1 base, with 17 bases left between them. In germline, CDR1 is LNHDA, CDR2 SQIVND (reference sequence). This CDR3 has 16 amino acids. This chain's CDR3 is CASSANRLVSQETQYF. CDR3 coding DNA: TGTGCCAGTAGTGCGAACCGACTAGTTTCCCAAGAGACCCAGTACTTC.

The chain joins TRBV15 to TRBJ1-2; 11 bases are shared with TRBD1. The V and J ends lost 7 bases and 3 bases, in that order; junction bases with no gene match: 7. The CDR3 runs 15 residues. Germline CDR1 reads LNHNV; CDR2 reads YYDKDF (reference sequence). The CDR3 protein is CATMPPGQGDYGYTF. The CDR3 coding sequence is TGTGCCACCATGCCCCCGGGACAGGGGGACTATGGCTACACCTTC.

This chain joins TRBV9 and TRBJ2-3; D is ambiguous. Germline V gives CDR1 SGDLS, CDR2 YYNGEE. Trimming removed 0 bases from V and 3 bases from J, with 11 bases in between. The CDR3 spans 15 residues. The CDR3 bases are TGTGCCAGCAGCGTAGTTGGCGCGATGACAGATACGCAGTATTTT. It codes for CASSVVGAMTDTQYF.

This clone has more than one count but fewer than ten. The V and J genes are TRBV15 and TRBJ2-3; 14 bases agree with TRBD2. With 3 bases clipped from V and 10 bases from J, the junction kept 15 bases outside the gene matches. The CDR3 sequence is 18 residues long. Germline assignment: CDR1 LNHNV and CDR2 YYDKDF (reference sequence). CDR3 loop: CATSRRDPGLAGAMAQYF. In nucleotides, the CDR3 is TGTGCCACCAGCAGGCGGGACCCGGGACTAGCGGGAGCTATGGCGCAGTATTTT.